The sequence of this T cell receptor beta chain was determined in a study of T cells in Graves' hyperthyroidism and ophthalmopathy. Study-wide results and limits: Blood samples included most of the expanded thyroid clonotypes exceeding 0.001. Ophthalmopathy was predicted by the model a median of 6.5 months ahead of onset.

Exclusion of patients followed from uncontrolled infection, other autoimmune disease, pregnancy or lactation. For the diagnoses, clinical symptoms, serum thyroxine and TRAb, thyroid ultrasound and orbital computed tomography were used. Amplification targeted TCR beta CDR3 regions from RNA transcripts. Carried out on the TCR CDR3, a first-round RT-PCR used the HTBI primer set. One entry per CDR3 protein, called by TCRdb with MiXCR from the multiplex PCR reads. This sample has around 300,000 distinct CDR3 sequences, with approximately 14% found just once. This CDR3 comprises 14 residues. CDR1 KGHSH and CDR2 LQKENI come from the germline V gene. V was trimmed by 3 bases and J by 7 bases, leaving 15 bases between them. Concerning this clonotype: Its antigen is still unknown.

The V and J genes are TRBV18 and TRBJ1-2, with D tentatively TRBD1 (6 bases). Sequenced material: blood. This TCR derives from a woman aged 40 to 55 with Graves' ophthalmopathy. Here the CDR3 DNA reads TGTGCCAGCTCACCTGAGCAGGGGCTAGGTGGCTACACCTTC. Amino acids: CASSPEQGLGGYTF.